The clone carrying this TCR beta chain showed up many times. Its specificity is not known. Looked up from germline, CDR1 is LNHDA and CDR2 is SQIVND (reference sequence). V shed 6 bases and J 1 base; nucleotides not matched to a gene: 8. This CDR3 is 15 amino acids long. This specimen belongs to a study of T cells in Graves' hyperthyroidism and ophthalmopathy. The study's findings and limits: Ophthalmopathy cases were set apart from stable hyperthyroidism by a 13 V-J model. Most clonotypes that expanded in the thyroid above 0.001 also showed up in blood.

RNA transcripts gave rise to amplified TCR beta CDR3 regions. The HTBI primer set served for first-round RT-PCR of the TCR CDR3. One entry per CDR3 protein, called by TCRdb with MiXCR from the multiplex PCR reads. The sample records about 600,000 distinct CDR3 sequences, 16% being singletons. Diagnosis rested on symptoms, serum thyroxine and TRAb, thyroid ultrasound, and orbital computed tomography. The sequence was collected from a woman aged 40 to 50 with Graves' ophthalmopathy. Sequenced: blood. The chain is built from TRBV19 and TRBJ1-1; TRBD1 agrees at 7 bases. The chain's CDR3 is CASREFGTANTEAFF. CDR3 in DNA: TGTGCCAGTAGGGAGTTCGGGACAGCGAACACTGAAGCTTTCTTT.